These 27 T cell receptor beta chains originate from one sample sequenced in a study of blood T cell repertoires in COVID-19. Data came from immunoSEQ multiplex PCR; TCRdb stores just in-frame clones and leaves some out. This sample has over 150,000 clones, with 80% to 90% found just once. Sequenced sample: peripheral blood. These receptor sequences come from a human donor in a cohort sampled during active COVID-19.

The table lists this clone with a count of one. V usage is TRBV19 and J usage is TRBJ2-7; 7 bases match TRBD1. The germline V gene encodes CDR1 LNHDA and CDR2 SQIVND (reference sequence). This CDR3 has 11 residues. The ends lost 7 bases at V and 6 bases at J; junction bases unmatched: 3. CDR3 coding DNA: TGTGCCAGTAAAGGGGGCGGCGAGCAGTACTTC. Its protein product is CASKGGGEQYF.

This chain uses TRBV7-2 with TRBJ2-3; no firm D call. This CDR3 has 13 amino acids. Trimming cost V 2 bases and J 3 bases, with 6 bases left between them. In germline, CDR1 is SGHTA, CDR2 FQGNSA. The DNA of the CDR3 is TGTGCCAGCAGCTTATTGAGGACAGATACGCAGTATTTT. Protein sequence: CASSLLRTDTQYF.

The chain joins TRBV27 to TRBJ2-5; D possibly corresponds to TRBD2 (6 bases). Germline V gives CDR1 MNHEY, CDR2 SMNVEV (reference sequence). The ends were cut back, 6 bases at V and 7 bases at J, with 18 bases in the middle. CDR3 length: 14 residues. In DNA, the CDR3 is TGTGCCAGCAGCCGCGAAATAGCGGCCGGGACCCAGTACTTC. Translating it yields CASSREIAAGTQYF.

The chain links TRBV5-1 to TRBJ1-2, with TRBD1 matching 8 bases. J lost 4 bases, V lost 1 base, and 15 bases had no gene match. In germline, CDR1 is SGHRS, CDR2 YFSETQ. The CDR3 covers 18 residues. The CDR3 nucleotides are TGCGCCAGCAGCTTGCTTTTGGCAGGGGGCCCGAAGGGCTATGGCTACACCTTC. It translates to CASSLLLAGGPKGYGYTF.

This rearrangement joins TRBV5-1 to TRBJ1-5; possible D gene TRBD1, 6 bases. Germline V gives CDR1 SGHRS, CDR2 YFSETQ. Trimming left V 2 bases short and J 3 bases short, with 9 bases between. This CDR3 is 14 amino acids long. The CDR3: CASSLGGFNQPQHF. The DNA for the CDR3 is TGCGCCAGCAGCTTAGGGGGTTTCAATCAGCCCCAGCATTTT.

This chain links TRBV18 with TRBJ1-6; the match to TRBD1 covers 7 bases. This CDR3 has 18 amino acids. V shed 3 bases, J shed 0 bases, and the junction held 8 bases outside the gene matches. Germline CDR1 and CDR2: KGHSH and LQKENI. CDR3 DNA: TGTGCCAGCTCACCCGGGACAGTTTCGCACTCCTATAATTCACCCCTCCACTTT. Translating gives CASSPGTVSHSYNSPLHF.

V is TRBV29-1 and J is TRBJ1-1; maybe TRBD1 (5 bases). The germline V gene has CDR1 SQVTM and CDR2 ANQGSEA. V was shortened by 1 base and J by 3 bases, with 9 bases between the two germline ends. This CDR3 region has 13 residues. The chain's CDR3 is CSVEVGHDTEAFF. The CDR3 DNA reads as TGCAGCGTTGAAGTGGGGCATGACACTGAAGCTTTCTTT.

The genes are TRBV9 and TRBJ2-1; 13 bases line up with TRBD2. Per germline, CDR1 SGDLS and CDR2 YYNGEE. This CDR3 is built from 15 residues. V shed 4 bases and J 8 bases; nucleotides not matched to a gene: 6. The CDR3 is CASSLTSGRPDEQFF. The CDR3 nucleotides are TGTGCCAGCAGCTTGACTAGCGGGAGGCCCGATGAGCAGTTCTTC.

This clone has only a few counts. This sequence joins TRBV30 and TRBJ1-2; D is uncertain. Trimming removed 2 bases at V and 7 bases at J, with 8 bases between. The CDR3 has 11 amino acids. Per germline, CDR1 GTSNPN and CDR2 SVGIG (reference sequence). CDR3 nucleotides: TGTGCCTGGAGTCGGGATATTGGCTACACCTTC. Encoded protein: CAWSRDIGYTF. Full variable domain (rest looked up from reference TRBV30 and TRBJ1-2): SQTIHQWPATLVQPVGSPLSLECTVEGTSNPNLYWYRQAAGRGLQLLFYSVGIGQISSEVPQNLSASRPQDRQFILSSKKLLLSDSGFYLCAWSRDIGYTFGSGTRLTVV.

The chain employs TRBV6-5 and TRBJ2-7; TRBD2 matches at 14 bases. V lost 6 bases to trimming and J lost 3 bases; unmatched junction nucleotides: 4. This CDR3 contains 15 residues. Per the germline V gene, CDR1 is MNHEY and CDR2 is SVGAGI. The CDR3 coding sequence is TGTGCCAGCAGGCTCGGGACTAGCGGGAGCTACGAGCAGTACTTC. This encodes CASRLGTSGSYEQYF.

V usage is TRBV27 and J usage is TRBJ1-1; D is ambiguous. Germline V CDR1 and CDR2: MNHEY, SMNVEV (reference sequence). V was cut by 3 bases and J by 8 bases, with 7 bases left in between. This CDR3 spans 11 amino acids. CDR3 region: CASSFAGEAFF. As DNA, the CDR3 is TGTGCCAGCAGTTTCGCCGGGGAAGCTTTCTTT.

This rearrangement joins TRBV6-5 to TRBJ2-1, with TRBD2 as a possible D gene (6 bases). The CDR3 totals 16 residues. Germline-derived CDR1 and CDR2 are MNHEY and SVGAGI. Trimming took 4 bases from V and 6 from J, leaving 19 bases between them. The CDR3 DNA is TGTGCCAGCAGTTTAACCGGGACTCCCCCCTCCAATGAGCAGTTCTTC. Residues: CASSLTGTPPSNEQFF.

The V and J genes are TRBV7-8 and TRBJ2-2; the D gene is possibly TRBD2 (5 bases). Germline V gene data show CDR1 as SGHVS and CDR2 as FQNEAQ. This CDR3 has 14 residues. V shed 2 bases and J shed 5 bases, with 9 bases lying between them. CDR3 sequence: CASSLRWETGELFF. The CDR3 DNA reads TGTGCCAGCAGCTTAAGGTGGGAGACCGGGGAGCTGTTTTTT.

This chain links TRBV7-8 with TRBJ2-3; D remains unclear. The V and J ends lost 1 base and 0 bases respectively, with 11 bases between them. Germline CDR1 and CDR2: SGHVS and FQNEAQ. This CDR3 spans 16 amino acids. The CDR3 here is CASSLGASSSTDTQYF. CDR3 bases: TGTGCCAGCAGCTTAGGCGCCTCCTCTAGCACAGATACGCAGTATTTT. Together with reference TRBV7-8 and TRBJ2-3, the CDR3 gives the full variable domain: GAGVSQSPRYKVAKRGQDVALRCDPISGHVSLFWYQQALGQGPEFLTYFQNEAQLDKSGLPSDRFFAERPEGSVSTLKIQRTQQEDSAVYLCASSLGASSSTDTQYFGPGTRLTVL.

J is TRBJ2-5 and V is TRBV7-9; a weak D match, TRBD2 (7 bases). This CDR3 is 16 amino acids long. V lost 4 bases and J lost 4, with 19 bases in between. Germline lookup yields CDR1 SEHNR and CDR2 FQNEAQ (reference sequence). The CDR3 nucleotides are TGTGCCAGCAGCTCCCCTGGGGGGGTCAGGGGAGAGACCCAGTACTTC. It codes for CASSSPGGVRGETQYF.

The chain employs TRBV19 and TRBJ2-4; D call uncertain. V lost 5 bases to trimming and J lost 0 bases, with 14 bases between them. The CDR3 is 16 residues long. Germline CDR1 reads LNHDA; CDR2 reads SQIVND (reference sequence). In nucleotides, the CDR3 is TGTGCCAGTAGTCCCCGAAGCGATCTAGCCAAAAACATTCAGTACTTC. It is translated as CASSPRSDLAKNIQYF.

The chain joins TRBV6-4 to TRBJ2-3; TRBD2 agrees at 8 bases. CDR1 and CDR2 (germline): MRHNA, SNTAGT. The CDR3 runs to 13 residues. The junction had 1 base not matched to a gene; V was cut back by 4 bases and J by 4 bases. This CDR3 is CASSAGGPDTQYF. The CDR3 DNA reads TGTGCCAGCAGTGCGGGAGGGCCAGATACGCAGTATTTT.

This chain links TRBV18 with TRBJ2-3, with 12 bases matching TRBD2. The CDR3 loop spans 19 amino acids. The germline V gene encodes CDR1 KGHSH and CDR2 LQKENI. Trimming took 2 bases from V and 1 from J; bases not matched to a gene: 10. CDR3 amino acids: CASSPFQTSGSAGTDTQYF. The CDR3 coding sequence is TGTGCCAGCTCACCATTTCAGACTAGCGGGAGTGCCGGCACAGATACGCAGTATTTT.

J is TRBJ1-2 and V is TRBV6-5; a possible D gene is TRBD1 (5 bases). Germline V lookup: CDR1 MNHEY, CDR2 SVGAGI. Deletions cut 2 bases from V and 7 bases from J, with 17 bases between. The CDR3 is 15 amino acids. The CDR3 nucleotides are TGTGCCAGCAGTTACCTCTACGGGGGACGAACTGGCTACACCTTC. It codes for CASSYLYGGRTGYTF.

CDR3 nucleotide sequence: TGTGCCAGCAGCTCTCTCGTAGGGAGCTCTGGGGCCAACGTCCTGACTTTC. This sequence encodes CASSSLVGSSGANVLTF. The V and J genes are TRBV7-2 and TRBJ2-6, with a possible D match to TRBD2 (5 bases). The CDR3 spans 17 residues. Germline CDR1 SGHTA, CDR2 FQGNSA. V shed 4 bases and J shed 0 bases, with 13 bases lying between them.

The rearrangement uses TRBV27 and TRBJ1-1; D is uncertain. This CDR3 is built from 13 residues. The V gene's germline CDR1 is MNHEY and CDR2 SMNVEV (reference sequence). Trimming took 2 bases from V and 0 from J, leaving 4 bases between them. The CDR3 is CASSLLLNTEAFF. The DNA for the CDR3 is TGTGCCAGCAGTTTACTTCTGAACACTGAAGCTTTCTTT.

The CDR3 spells CASGLGQADTQYF. The CDR3, as DNA: TGTGCTAGTGGTTTGGGACAGGCAGATACGCAGTATTTT. The chain uses TRBV12-5 and TRBJ2-3, with D possibly being TRBD1 (6 bases). Germline V CDR1 and CDR2: LGHNT, FRNRAP. Deletions cut 1 base from V and 4 bases from J, with 6 bases between. CDR3 length: 13 residues.

V and J are TRBV2 and TRBJ2-7; 8 bases agree with TRBD2. Looked up from germline, CDR1 is SNHLY and CDR2 is FYNNEI. The CDR3 is 17 residues long. V dropped 8 bases and J dropped 1; count of bases not matched to a gene: 16. CDR3 DNA: TGTGCCAGCGGGATGGTCGGCGGGAGGCCCTTTTCCTACGAGCAGTACTTC. Amino acid sequence: CASGMVGGRPFSYEQYF.

CDR3 region: CASSSGLIKETQYF. CDR3 bases: TGTGCCAGCAGCTCGGGACTTATTAAAGAGACCCAGTACTTC. This sequence joins TRBV7-9 and TRBJ2-5; TRBD2 might be the D (6 bases). Germline V gene lookup returns CDR1 SEHNR and CDR2 FQNEAQ (reference sequence). CDR3 length: 14 residues. The V gene lost 4 bases and the J gene lost 3 bases, with 12 bases spanning the gap.

J is TRBJ2-7 and V is TRBV6-5, with D possibly being TRBD2 (5 bases). The CDR3 is made up of 12 amino acids. Germline V gives CDR1 MNHEY, CDR2 SVGAGI. Trimming stripped 6 bases from V and 2 bases from J, with 8 bases between. CDR3 residues: CASRPGTYEQYF. The CDR3 DNA sequence: TGTGCCAGCAGACCGGGGACCTACGAGCAGTACTTC.

This clone was picked up one time. This sequence joins TRBV19 and TRBJ1-6, with 9 positions matching TRBD1. The V and J ends lost 9 bases and 6 bases, in that order; junction bases with no gene match: 9. Germline V lookup: CDR1 LNHDA, CDR2 SQIVND (reference sequence). The CDR3 runs 15 residues. The DNA for the CDR3 is TGTGCCAGCAGCCCTGGGACAGGGCCTAATTCACCCCTCCACTTT. Protein product: CASSPGTGPNSPLHF.

The genes are TRBV6-1 and TRBJ1-4; tentatively, D is TRBD1 (6 bases). Between the trimmed V and J ends, which lost 1 base and 8 bases, there was a span of 11 bases. There are 14 residues in the CDR3. Germline V gene lookup returns CDR1 MNHNS and CDR2 SASEGT. The CDR3 region has the DNA TGTGCCAGCAGTGAAGATGGGGGCGGGGAAAAACTGTTTTTT. Residues: CASSEDGGGEKLFF.